A selection of T cell receptor beta chains follows, all from one sample in a study of T cell responses to AZD1222 COVID-19 vaccine. The table came from immunoSEQ multiplex PCR; TCRdb's copy has only in-frame clones and leaves some out. Among approximately 100,000 clones listed, more than 70% were seen once. The input for sequencing was peripheral blood, taken 28 days after the second AZD1222 dose. Receptors were obtained from an adult who received the AZD1222 COVID-19 vaccine. Both conserved end residues are trimmed from each CDR3. A clone size is listed for some rows: how often the clone was seen (once, few, many), or a class if it is expanded.

V,J,size,CDR3
TRBV2,TRBJ2-1,.,ASTPGQGYNEQF
TRBV29-1,TRBJ2-1,.,SVKEGGHNEQF
TRBV4-3,TRBJ2-7,few,ASSPEGISLQY
TRBV3-1/TRBV3-2,TRBJ2-2,.,ASSPPRGGGRENGELF
TRBV30,TRBJ2-1,.,AFSGGYNEQF
TRBV10-2,TRBJ2-1,.,ASSVGVNNEQF
TRBV19,TRBJ1-1,.,ASTRGTANTEAF
TRBV5-5,TRBJ2-1,.,ASSSGGDRVRDEQF
TRBV30,TRBJ1-3,.,AWSEHRGSGNTIY
TRBV28,TRBJ2-2,few,ATGGPPGPGELF
TRBV5-8,TRBJ2-7,.,ASSLARGNEQY
TRBV29-1,TRBJ2-7,.,SVVLAGVRYEQY
TRBV30,TRBJ1-4,once,AWSVVGGQGKLF
TRBV7-2,TRBJ2-5,.,ASRPLGGLETQY
TRBV5-5,TRBJ1-2,.,ASSLDRGSGYT
TRBV7-2,TRBJ2-7,.,ASSFGRAVGEQY
TRBV7-6,TRBJ2-3,.,ASSLAHRGGDTQY
TRBV11-2,TRBJ2-1,.,ASSLEEASRLSEQF
TRBV5-4,TRBJ1-5,few,ASSLGPGYPQH
TRBV28,TRBJ1-4,.,ASSMGYEKLF
TRBV30,TRBJ1-1,.,AWSDKTRALRFLEAF
TRBV6-1,TRBJ2-1,.,ASSEAAASGGYEQF
TRBV29-1,TRBJ1-1,.,SAQSGTEAF
TRBV4-3,TRBJ1-2,.,ASSQDQGALFGGYT
TRBV9,TRBJ2-5,.,ASSVGGTSGSETQY
TRBV23-1,TRBJ1-3,.,ASSCGFCSGNTIY
TRBV28,TRBJ1-6,.,ASLGQVNSPLH
TRBV15,TRBJ1-1,.,ATSIRQGAGITEAF
TRBV7-8,TRBJ2-7,.,ASSLGSGGSYEQY
TRBV6-5,TRBJ1-1,.,ASSLRTVNTEAF
TRBV6-6,TRBJ1-1,.,ASSYYRDGTEAF
TRBV5-1,TRBJ2-5,.,ASSLEQETQY
TRBV5-4,TRBJ2-3,once,ASRTRDRVTDTQY